This TCR beta chain came from a study of T cell changes during pregnancy in multiple sclerosis. Generated by immunoSEQ multiplex PCR, the TCRdb table keeps only in-frame clones and is missing some. This table holds tens of thousands of clones, under 90% found once. This clone was seen a handful of times. The junction had 5 bases not matched to a gene; V was cut back by 4 bases and J by 5 bases. The CDR3 loop spans 13 amino acids. Sequenced material: peripheral blood, taken after pregnancy. The V call is TRBV5-7, the J call TRBJ1-2; TRBD1 aligns across 7 bases. TRBV5-7 is treated as an ORF (open reading frame) with a function not yet certain. The receptor was derived from a female donor in good health, enrolled as a control in a pregnancy study. CDR3 DNA sequence: TGTGCCAGCAGCAAGGACAGGAAATATGGCTACACCTTC. Residues: CASSKDRKYGYTF.